Listed here are 16 T cell receptor beta chains from one sample, sequenced in a study of T cell clonality in common variable immunodeficiency. Assay: immunoSEQ multiplex PCR; the TCRdb copy retains only in-frame clones and omits some. This table holds some 42,000 clones with no singletons; the top ten claim roughly 6%. The antigens for these receptors are not known. Study-wide points: Fewer deletions and N-nucleotide insertions were reportedly seen in common variable immunodeficiency TCR beta sequences.

Sequenced material: peripheral blood mononuclear cells. Receptor source: a human donor with common variable immunodeficiency.

Remarks on this clone: The DNA ends 3 residues before the CDR3 does, and the rest of the CDR3 is filled in from the germline J gene. J is TRBJ2-5 and V is TRBV30; D is uncertain. The CDR3 extends over 13 amino acids. The germline V gene encodes CDR1 GTSNPN and CDR2 SVGIG (reference sequence). V lost 0 bases, J lost 5 bases, and 10 bases lay in between. The CDR3 sequence is CAWSVSSPETQYF. Incomplete CDR3 DNA: TGTGCCTGGAGTGTCAGTTCCCCGGAGACC.

This clone showed up many times. The read finishes 3 residues shy of the CDR3 end, and the germline J gene is used to complete it. The V and J genes are TRBV20-1 and TRBJ2-5; weak D call: TRBD1 (5 bases). The length of the CDR3 is 12 residues. Germline V gene lookup returns CDR1 DFQATT and CDR2 SNEGSKA (reference sequence). V dropped 6 bases and J dropped 2 bases, with 10 bases sitting between them. The sequenced CDR3 bases are TGCAGTGCCAGACAGAAACAAGAGACC. Translated, it gives CSARQKQET. The entire CDR3 protein is CSARQKQETQYF.

This clone has ten or more counts. With the read ending 3 residues before the CDR3 end, the germline J gene is used to fill in that end. The chain couples TRBV6-2 or TRBV6-3 to TRBJ2-2; TRBD1 might be the D (5 bases). CDR3 length equals 15 residues. V lost 4 bases to trimming and J lost 7 bases, with 16 bases between them. Germline V CDR1 and CDR2: MNHEY, SVGEGT. CDR3 DNA (partial): TGTGCCAGCAGTTTCCAAGGTGGGGCGGTCGGGGAG. Its protein is CASSFQGGAVGE. From start to end, the CDR3 is CASSFQGGAVGELFF.

Notes on this clone: The read finishes 3 residues shy of the CDR3 end, and the germline J gene is used to complete it. The chain carries TRBV6-2 or TRBV6-3 and TRBJ2-3; D perhaps matches TRBD2 (5 bases). Trimming cost V 7 bases and J 5 bases, with 10 bases left between them. Germline assignment: CDR1 MNHEY and CDR2 SVGEGT. CDR3 length: 12 residues. The CDR3 here is CASNLGEDTQYF. The sequenced CDR3 bases are TGTGCCAGCAATCTCGGGGAAGATACG.

This clone rates as medium-sized (0.01 to 0.1%). The CDR3 end lies 3 residues beyond the end of the read and is filled in from the germline J gene. The chain joins TRBV30 to TRBJ2-1; 7 bases agree with TRBD1. The CDR3 has 13 amino acids. Trimming cost V 4 bases and J 4 bases; bases outside gene matches: 4. Germline CDR1 and CDR2: GTSNPN and SVGIG (reference sequence). Here the CDR3 reads CAWTRDRYNEQFF. CDR3 DNA (partial): TGTGCCTGGACACGGGACAGATACAATGAG. The full variable domain, in which reference TRBV30 and TRBJ2-1 provide the parts outside the CDR3, is SQTIHQWPATLVQPVGSPLSLECTVEGTSNPNLYWYRQAAGRGLQLLFYSVGIGQISSEVPQNLSASRPQDRQFILSSKKLLLSDSGFYLCAWTRDRYNEQFFGPGTRLTVL.

This clone was picked up a small number of times. The read is 3 residues too short to cover the CDR3 end, so that end is filled in from the germline J gene. The rearrangement links TRBV7-3 to TRBJ1-1, with TRBD1 matching 8 bases. J gave up 6 bases and V 1 base, and 7 bases lay outside the gene matches. The CDR3 is made up of 15 amino acids. Germline CDR1 reads SGHTA; CDR2 reads FQGTGA. The sequenced part of the CDR3 DNA is TGTGCCAGCAGCTTAATGGCAGGGGGCGCCGCTGAA. Translated: CASSLMAGGAAE. The whole CDR3 reads CASSLMAGGAAEAFF.

This clone has ten or more counts. The observed sequence ends 3 residues before the CDR3 terminus, with the missing tail filled in from the germline J gene. The chain joins TRBV30 to TRBJ1-6; TRBD1 matches at 9 bases. The CDR3 covers 13 residues. Trimming at V came to 2 bases and at J to 9 bases, leaving 2 bases not matched to a gene. Looked up from germline, CDR1 is GTSNPN and CDR2 is SVGIG (reference sequence). The chain's CDR3 is CAWSSQGASPLHF. The sequenced CDR3 bases are TGTGCCTGGAGTTCACAGGGGGCTTCACCC.

This clone was observed many times. The read ends 3 residues early relative to the CDR3; the germline J gene fills the gap. The chain links TRBV7-8 to TRBJ2-3; 9 positions match TRBD2. CDR3 length: 14 residues. V lost 5 bases, J lost 1 base, and 1 base stayed unmatched. Germline CDR1 reads SGHVS; CDR2 reads FQNEAQ. The DNA read from the CDR3 is TGTGCCAGCAGCCGCGGGGGGGGCACAGATACG. Translating it yields CASSRGGGTDT. The entire CDR3 sequence reads CASSRGGGTDTQYF.

In its sample, this clone was seen many times. Sequencing ends 3 residues short of the CDR3 end; the germline J gene provides the rest. V gene TRBV18 combines with J gene TRBJ2-7; 12 positions match TRBD2. The CDR3 is 20 amino acids. J lost 0 bases, V lost 3 bases, and 15 bases had no gene match. Germline loops: CDR1 KGHSH, CDR2 LQKENI. The sequenced CDR3 bases are TGTGCCAGCTCACCTAATATTGGGACTAGCGGGTGGTCAAGCTCCTACGAG. Protein: CASSPNIGTSGWSSSYE. The complete CDR3 sequence is CASSPNIGTSGWSSSYEQYF.

This clone was seen ten or more times. The CDR3 sequence is CASSGGRKMTQYF. Partial CDR3 DNA: TGCGCCAGCTCAGGGGGCCGGAAAATGACC. The chain couples TRBV5-1 to TRBJ2-5; 8 bases fit TRBD1. The CDR3 end falls 3 residues outside the read, so it is completed with the germline J gene. V lost 7 bases to trimming and J lost 7 bases; unmatched junction nucleotides: 9. Germline V gives CDR1 SGHRS, CDR2 YFSETQ. The CDR3 contains 13 residues.

The CDR3 loop is CASSPQAETQYF. The CDR3 bases that were read are TGTGCCAGCAGCCCACAGGCAGAGACC. J is TRBJ2-5 and V is TRBV7-2; a weak D match, TRBD1 (5 bases). The sequenced fragment ends 3 residues before the CDR3 boundary, so the rest is inferred from the germline J gene. Germline CDR1 is SGHTA and CDR2 is FQGNSA. CDR3 length: 12 residues. V lost 5 bases and J 4 bases, leaving 8 bases between the germline ends.

This clone was observed many times. The observed sequence ends 3 residues before the CDR3 terminus, with the missing tail filled in from the germline J gene. The rearrangement uses TRBV4-2 and TRBJ1-4, with D possibly TRBD1 on 6 matching bases. The germline CDR1 and CDR2 sequences are LGHNA and YNFKEQ. V lost 4 bases and J lost 3, with 18 bases in between. CDR3 length: 17 amino acids. CDR3 DNA (partial): TGTGCCAGCAGCCCCGACCCCCCAGGGGCTTCTAATGAAAAA. Translation: CASSPDPPGASNEK. The complete CDR3 reads CASSPDPPGASNEKLFF.

This clone was counted many times. The read terminates 3 residues before the CDR3 end, so the remaining end is supplied by the germline J gene. The chain joins TRBV5-1 to TRBJ1-1; TRBD1 agrees at 7 bases. The CDR3 loop spans 16 amino acids. In germline, CDR1 is SGHRS, CDR2 YFSETQ. V gave up 4 bases and J gave up 0 bases; unmatched junction bases: 9. This CDR3 is CASSSPGGNLNTEAFF. CDR3 DNA, as far as it was read: TGCGCCAGCAGCAGTCCAGGGGGAAATTTGAACACTGAA.

This clone was seen a handful of times. The CDR3 extends 3 residues past the end of the read, so its final part is completed from the germline J gene. The chain couples TRBV18 to TRBJ1-1; D possibly corresponds to TRBD1 (5 bases). The CDR3 extends over 14 amino acids. From germline, CDR1 is KGHSH and CDR2 LQKENI. Between the trimmed V and J ends, which lost 3 bases and 4 bases, there was a span of 12 bases. CDR3 protein: CASSPWGGSTEAFF. The CDR3 bases that were read are TGTGCCAGCTCACCGTGGGGGGGGTCCACTGAA.

This clone was counted a few times. From the germline J gene comes the end of the CDR3, since the read stops 3 residues before it. V usage is TRBV11-3 and J usage is TRBJ2-3; weak D call: TRBD1 (5 bases). Trimming shortened V by 5 bases and J by 3 bases, and 9 bases separated the two germline ends. Germline-derived CDR1 and CDR2 are SGHNT and YENEEA. The CDR3 length is 13 residues. The CDR3 bases that were read are TGTGCCAGCAGCGAGTCAGGGACAGATACG. It codes for CASSESGTDT. Given in full, the CDR3 is CASSESGTDTQYF.

In its sample, this clone was seen many times. The read finishes 3 residues shy of the CDR3 end, and the germline J gene is used to complete it. The chain employs TRBV18 and TRBJ2-7, with TRBD2 as a possible D gene (5 bases). This CDR3 region has 14 residues. In germline, CDR1 is KGHSH, CDR2 LQKENI. Trimming left V 6 bases short and J 2 bases short, with 14 bases between. CDR3 loop: CASSSLDFPYEQYF. CDR3 DNA, as far as it was read: TGTGCCAGCTCTAGTTTGGACTTTCCCTACGAG.